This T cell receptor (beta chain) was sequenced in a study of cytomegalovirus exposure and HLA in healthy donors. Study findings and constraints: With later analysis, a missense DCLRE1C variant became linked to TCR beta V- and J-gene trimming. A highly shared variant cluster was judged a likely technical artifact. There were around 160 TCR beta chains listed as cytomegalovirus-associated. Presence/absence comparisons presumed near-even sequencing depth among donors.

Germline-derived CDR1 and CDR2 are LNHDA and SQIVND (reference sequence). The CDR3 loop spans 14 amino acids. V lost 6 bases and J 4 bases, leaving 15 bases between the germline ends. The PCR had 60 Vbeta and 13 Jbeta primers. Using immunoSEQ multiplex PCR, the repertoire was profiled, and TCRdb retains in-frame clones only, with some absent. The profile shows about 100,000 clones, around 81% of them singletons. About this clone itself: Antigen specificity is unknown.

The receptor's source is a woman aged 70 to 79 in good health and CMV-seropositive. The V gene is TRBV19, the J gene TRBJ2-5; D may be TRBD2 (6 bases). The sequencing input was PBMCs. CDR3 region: CASRWGPEGETQYF. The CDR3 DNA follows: TGTGCCAGTAGATGGGGCCCGGAGGGAGAGACCCAGTACTTC.